The source of this TCR beta chain is a study of OX40 agonist ivuxolimab in advanced cancers. Clones were sequenced by immunoSEQ multiplex PCR, and TCRdb holds only the in-frame ones, with some missing. The sample carries about 62,000 clones, more than 65% recorded once. Details on this clone: Its antigen is currently unknown.

Germline values: CDR1 SEHNR, CDR2 FQNEAQ (reference sequence). V lost 4 bases and J lost 2; bases outside the gene matches: 5. CDR3 length: 15 residues. Study outcomes and limitations: The study observed clonal expansion of CD4+ and CD8+ blood T cells by week 6 at 0.1 to 3.0 mg/kg. Relative to CD4+ cells, CD8+ T cells on average had more expanded clones.

The sequencing here drew on CD4+ or CD8+ T cells sorted from blood, taken in a trial of the OX40 agonist ivuxolimab. The clonotype was recovered from an adult with an advanced solid tumor such as melanoma, head and neck, liver or kidney cancer. This chain links TRBV7-9 with TRBJ2-3; 8 bases fit TRBD1. CDR3 in amino acids: CASSSRDRNTDTQYF. The CDR3 DNA reads as TGTGCCAGCAGCTCCCGGGACAGGAACACAGATACGCAGTATTTT.